Below, one T cell receptor beta chain is given with its context. Its antigen is not known. The data are from a study of neoadjuvant nivolumab and ipilimumab in lung cancer. Study-wide results and caveats: From pretherapy to surgery, tumor richness and clonality rose with dual therapy.

The table came from immunoSEQ multiplex PCR; TCRdb's copy has only in-frame clones and leaves some out. The repertoire holds some 43,000 clones, with around nine tenths as singletons. This CDR3 comprises 14 residues. V shed 4 bases and J 7 bases; nucleotides not matched to a gene: 9. Germline-derived CDR1 and CDR2 are SGDLS and YYNGEE. This clonotype was sampled from an adult with non-small cell lung cancer. Some clones in this sample may be carry-over from other donors' samples. The rearrangement joins TRBV9 to TRBJ1-1; 8 nucleotides agree with TRBD1. The sequencing used blood, collected before neoadjuvant nivolumab, alone or with ipilimumab. CDR3 sequence reads: CASSTGTGALEAFF. The CDR3 nucleotides read TGTGCCAGCAGCACCGGGACAGGAGCCCTTGAAGCTTTCTTT.